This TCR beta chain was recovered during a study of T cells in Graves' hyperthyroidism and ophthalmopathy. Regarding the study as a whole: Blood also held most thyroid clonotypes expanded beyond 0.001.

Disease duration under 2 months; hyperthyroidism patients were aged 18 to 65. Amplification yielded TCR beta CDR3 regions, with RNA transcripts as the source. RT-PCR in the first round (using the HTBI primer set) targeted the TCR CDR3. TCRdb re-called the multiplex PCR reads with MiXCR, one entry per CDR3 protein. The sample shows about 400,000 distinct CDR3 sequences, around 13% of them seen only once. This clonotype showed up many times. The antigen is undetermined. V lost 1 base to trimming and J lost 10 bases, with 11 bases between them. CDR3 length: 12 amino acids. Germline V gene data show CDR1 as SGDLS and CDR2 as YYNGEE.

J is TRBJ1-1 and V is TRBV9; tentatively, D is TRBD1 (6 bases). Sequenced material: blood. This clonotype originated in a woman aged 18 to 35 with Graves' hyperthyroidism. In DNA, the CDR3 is TGTGCCAGCAGCGTATTAGGGGGGATAGCTTTCTTT. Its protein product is CASSVLGGIAFF.